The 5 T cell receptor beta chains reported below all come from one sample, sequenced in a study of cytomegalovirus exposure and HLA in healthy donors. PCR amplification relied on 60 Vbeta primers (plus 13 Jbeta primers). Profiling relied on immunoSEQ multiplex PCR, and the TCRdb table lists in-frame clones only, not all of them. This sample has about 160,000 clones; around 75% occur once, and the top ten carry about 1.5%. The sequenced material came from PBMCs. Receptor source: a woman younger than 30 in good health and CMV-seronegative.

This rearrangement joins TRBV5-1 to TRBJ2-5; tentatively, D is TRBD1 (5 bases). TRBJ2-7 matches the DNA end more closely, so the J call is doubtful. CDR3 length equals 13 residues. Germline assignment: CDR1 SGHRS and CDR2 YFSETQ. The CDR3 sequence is CASSRTGPYEQYF. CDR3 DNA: TGCGCCAGCAGCCGAACAGGTCCCTACGAGCAGTACTTC.

In DNA form, the CDR3 reads TGCGCCAGCAGTGACCCGGGACAGGGATTGACCTACGAGCAGTACGTC. It encodes CASSDPGQGLTYEQYV. V is TRBV10-2 and J is TRBJ2-7, with 9 bases fitting TRBD1. The CDR3 runs 16 residues. J lost 2 bases, V lost 3 bases, and 8 bases had no gene match. In germline, CDR1 is WSHSY, CDR2 SAAADI.

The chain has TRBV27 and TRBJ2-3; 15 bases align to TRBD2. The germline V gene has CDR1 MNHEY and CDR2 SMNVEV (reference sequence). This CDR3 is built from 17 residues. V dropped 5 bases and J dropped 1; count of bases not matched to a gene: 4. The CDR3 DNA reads TGTGCCAGCAGTGAGAGGACTAGCGGGGGGGGCACAGATACGCAGTATTTT. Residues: CASSERTSGGGTDTQYF.

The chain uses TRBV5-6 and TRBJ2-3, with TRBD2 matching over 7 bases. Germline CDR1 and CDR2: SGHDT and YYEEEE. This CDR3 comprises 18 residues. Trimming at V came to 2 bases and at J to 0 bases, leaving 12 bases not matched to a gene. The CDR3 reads CASSFPEGLSGSTDTQYF. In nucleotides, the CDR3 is TGTGCCAGCAGCTTTCCCGAGGGCCTTAGCGGGAGCACAGATACGCAGTATTTT. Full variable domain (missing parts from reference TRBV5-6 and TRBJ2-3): DAGVTQSPTHLIKTRGQQVTLRCSPKSGHDTVSWYQQALGQGPQFIFQYYEEEERQRGNFPDRFSGHQFPNYSSELNVNALLLGDSALYLCASSFPEGLSGSTDTQYFGPGTRLTVL.

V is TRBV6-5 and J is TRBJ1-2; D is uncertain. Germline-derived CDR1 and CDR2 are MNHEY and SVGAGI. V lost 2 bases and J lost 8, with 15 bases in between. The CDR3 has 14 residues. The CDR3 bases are TGTGCCAGCAGTTACGGAGGATCCCCTAACGGCTACACCTTC. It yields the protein CASSYGGSPNGYTF.